The 23 T cell receptor beta chains presented below share a single source sample, sequenced in a study of blood T cell repertoires in COVID-19. TCRdb's copy holds only in-frame clones and misses some; the assay was immunoSEQ multiplex PCR. The sample shows about 230,000 clones, 81% of them seen only once. Sequencing input: peripheral blood. The receptors derive from a woman of 80 years or more with acute or convalescent COVID-19.

The chain couples TRBV29-1 to TRBJ1-2; 11 bases are a match to TRBD1. This CDR3 has 13 amino acids. Germline V gives CDR1 SQVTM, CDR2 ANQGSEA. The V gene end was trimmed by 7 bases and the J gene end by 8 bases; junction bases not matched to a gene: 9. CDR3 bases: TGCAGCGCCGAAGGGACAGGGGGTAGCGGCTACACCTTC. It specifies CSAEGTGGSGYTF.

V is TRBV19 and J is TRBJ2-3, with 11 bases that match TRBD2. Per the germline V gene, CDR1 is LNHDA and CDR2 is SQIVND (reference sequence). Trimming cost V 4 bases and J 6 bases; bases outside gene matches: 6. The CDR3 has 15 residues. The CDR3 DNA sequence: TGTGCCAGTAGTACACTAGCGGGAGAGAGGGATACGCAGTATTTT. Residues: CASSTLAGERDTQYF.

The genes are TRBV5-1 and TRBJ1-2; no definite D call. V was cut by 1 base and J by 2 bases, with 6 bases left in between. The CDR3 sequence is 13 residues long. Germline-derived CDR1 and CDR2 are SGHRS and YFSETQ. CDR3 in amino acids: CASSLTVNYGYTF. The CDR3 DNA is TGCGCCAGCAGCTTGACAGTCAACTATGGCTACACCTTC.

The V and J genes are TRBV5-8 and TRBJ2-5, with D possibly matching TRBD1 (6 bases). Trimming removed 5 bases from V and 3 bases from J, with 20 bases in between. CDR1 and CDR2 from the germline V gene are SGHTS and YDEGEE. The CDR3 loop spans 16 amino acids. CDR3 DNA: TGTGCCAGCAGGCCCACAAGGGGACACTTTAAAGAGACCCAGTACTTC. Its translation is CASRPTRGHFKETQYF.

This clone was detected a few times. This rearrangement joins TRBV30 to TRBJ2-2; 7 bases map to TRBD2. Germline CDR1 is GTSNPN and CDR2 is SVGIG (reference sequence). With V trimmed by 8 bases and J by 0 bases, 6 bases remained unmatched. The CDR3 consists of 14 residues. DNA for the CDR3: TGTGCCGGACGAAGCGGGACGAACACCGGGGAGCTGTTTTTT. It specifies CAGRSGTNTGELFF.

This clone was observed once. The rearrangement uses TRBV21-1 and TRBJ2-2; the table's D gene call, TRBD2, was not cross checked with the DNA. TRBV21-1 is listed as a pseudogene. This CDR3 comprises 18 residues. CDR3 amino acids: CASSKERGVAGQHRGAVF. CDR3 bases: TGTGCCAGCAGCAAAGAGAGGGGAGTAGCGGGGCAACACCGGGGAGCTGTTTTT.

The chain employs TRBV6-1 and TRBJ2-2; D is undetermined. Trimming shortened V by 2 bases and J by 9 bases, and 10 bases separated the two germline ends. The germline gives CDR1 MNHNS, CDR2 SASEGT. The CDR3 totals 13 residues. CDR3 bases: TGTGCCAGCAGTGAAATTAGAGCTTGGGAGCTGTTTTTT. Protein product: CASSEIRAWELFF.

The chain is built from TRBV11-2 and TRBJ1-6; TRBD1 matches at 8 bases. Looked up from germline, CDR1 is SGHAT and CDR2 is FQNNGV. The CDR3 contains 12 residues. Trimming at V came to 11 bases and at J to 6 bases, leaving 3 bases not matched to a gene. The CDR3 reads CAGGQGNSPLHF. The CDR3, as DNA: TGTGCCGGCGGACAGGGTAATTCACCCCTCCACTTT.

The chain uses TRBV18 and TRBJ2-1; 11 positions agree with TRBD2. The CDR3 covers 19 residues. The J segment lost 0 bases and the V segment lost 5 bases, leaving 12 bases of the junction unmatched. The V gene's germline CDR1 is KGHSH and CDR2 LQKENI. The CDR3 DNA reads TGTGCCAGCTCAGGGCTAGCGGGGGGTCTCCTGAACTCCTACAATGAGCAGTTCTTC. Residues: CASSGLAGGLLNSYNEQFF.

The chain joins TRBV2 to TRBJ2-3; 12 bases are shared with TRBD2. Germline values: CDR1 SNHLY, CDR2 FYNNEI. There are 14 residues in the CDR3. Unmatched junction bases numbered 7, after V lost 11 bases and J lost 4 bases. CDR3 residues: CAHSSGGASDTQYF. CDR3 nucleotides: TGTGCCCACTCTAGCGGGGGGGCTTCAGATACGCAGTATTTT.

The chain couples TRBV2 to TRBJ2-7; D possibly corresponds to TRBD2 (5 bases). Trimming removed 7 bases from V and 6 bases from J, with 10 bases in between. CDR1 SNHLY and CDR2 FYNNEI come from the germline V gene. CDR3 length: 11 residues. CDR3 residues: CASTVTSEQYF. The CDR3 region has the DNA TGTGCCAGCACCGTCACTAGCGAGCAGTACTTC.

The chain is built from TRBV6-1 and TRBJ2-2; TRBD1 might be the D (6 bases). This CDR3 region has 14 residues. V lost 2 bases and J lost 7, with 11 bases in between. Germline values: CDR1 MNHNS, CDR2 SASEGT. The CDR3 DNA follows: TGTGCCAGCAGTGAAACAGGGACGATCGGGGAGCTGTTTTTT. Residues: CASSETGTIGELFF.

This clone was counted only a few times. The chain joins TRBV4-1 to TRBJ1-6; D gene unclear. Germline lookup yields CDR1 MGHRA and CDR2 YSYEKL. V lost 1 base, J lost 8 bases, and 18 bases lay in between. The CDR3 is made up of 17 amino acids. CDR3 sequence reads: CASSQAFLGYGDSPLHF. CDR3 bases: TGCGCCAGCAGCCAAGCCTTTTTGGGGTACGGGGATTCACCCCTCCACTTT.

The rearrangement joins TRBV5-1 to TRBJ1-1; TRBD1 aligns across 7 bases. Trimming took 4 bases from V and 5 from J; bases not matched to a gene: 14. The CDR3 is 16 residues long. Germline assignment: CDR1 SGHRS and CDR2 YFSETQ. CDR3 DNA: TGCGCCAGCAGCCTTGGACAGGCCCCCCTGAGGACTGAAGCTTTCTTT. Translation: CASSLGQAPLRTEAFF. The entire variable domain, with the rest obtained from reference TRBV5-1 and TRBJ1-1, is as follows: KAGVTQTPRYLIKTRGQQVTLSCSPISGHRSVSWYQQTPGQGLQFLFEYFSETQRNKGNFPGRFSGRQFSNSRSEMNVSTLELGDSALYLCASSLGQAPLRTEAFFGQGTRLTVV.

The J gene is TRBJ1-6, the V gene TRBV2; D is perhaps TRBD1 (6 bases). The CDR3 spans 13 residues. V was shortened by 8 bases and J by 13 bases, with 18 bases between the two germline ends. The germline V gene encodes CDR1 SNHLY and CDR2 FYNNEI. The CDR3 region is CASRPAGVLPLHF. The CDR3 DNA follows: TGTGCCAGCCGACCAGCAGGGGTCCTTCCCCTCCACTTT.

The V call is TRBV5-1, the J call TRBJ1-1; TRBD1 is a possible D gene (5 bases). CDR1 SGHRS and CDR2 YFSETQ come from the germline V gene. The CDR3 sequence is 15 residues long. V was trimmed by 0 bases and J by 0 bases, leaving 9 bases between them. The CDR3 loop reads CASSLGGLMNTEAFF. CDR3 DNA: TGCGCCAGCAGCTTGGGGGGCTTAATGAACACTGAAGCTTTCTTT.

This chain links TRBV5-1 with TRBJ2-1, with 10 bases matching TRBD2. This CDR3 comprises 16 residues. CDR1 and CDR2 (germline): SGHRS, YFSETQ. V gave up 0 bases and J gave up 7 bases; unmatched junction bases: 7. CDR3 nucleotides: TGCGCCAGCAGCTTGGCCGGGCTAGCGGGAGTAAATGAGCAGTTCTTC. This translates into CASSLAGLAGVNEQFF.

The V gene is TRBV18, the J gene TRBJ1-1; maybe TRBD1 (5 bases). Germline loops: CDR1 KGHSH, CDR2 LQKENI. The V end was cut by 3 bases, the J end by 0 bases, with 14 bases between. The CDR3 runs to 16 residues. The CDR3 DNA is TGTGCCAGCTCACCCCCAGGGAATAATATGAACACTGAAGCTTTCTTT. It yields the protein CASSPPGNNMNTEAFF. Full variable domain (rest looked up from reference TRBV18 and TRBJ1-1): NAGVMQNPRHLVRRRGQEARLRCSPMKGHSHVYWYRQLPEEGLKFMVYLQKENIIDESGMPKERFSAEFPKEGPSILRIQQVVRGDSAAYFCASSPPGNNMNTEAFFGQGTRLTVV.

The V call is TRBV28, the J call TRBJ1-1, with D possibly matching TRBD1 (5 bases). In germline, CDR1 is MDHEN, CDR2 SYDVKM. Deletions cut 3 bases from V and 4 bases from J, with 9 bases between. There are 13 residues in the CDR3. The CDR3 bases are TGTGCCAGCAGTTTCCCAGGGCTCACTGAAGCTTTCTTT. This translates into CASSFPGLTEAFF.

V usage is TRBV5-1 and J usage is TRBJ2-5; the D gene is possibly TRBD2 (6 bases). V was trimmed by 2 bases and J by 5 bases, leaving 19 bases between them. Germline V CDR1 and CDR2: SGHRS, YFSETQ. The CDR3 consists of 16 residues. The CDR3 spells CASSFFGTGQVETQYF. CDR3 DNA: TGCGCCAGCAGCTTTTTTGGGACTGGGCAAGTGGAGACCCAGTACTTC. Full variable domain (missing parts from reference TRBV5-1 and TRBJ2-5): KAGVTQTPRYLIKTRGQQVTLSCSPISGHRSVSWYQQTPGQGLQFLFEYFSETQRNKGNFPGRFSGRQFSNSRSEMNVSTLELGDSALYLCASSFFGTGQVETQYFGPGTRLLVL.

The count of this clone is one. V usage is TRBV5-4 and J usage is TRBJ1-2; D call uncertain. Germline values: CDR1 SGHNT, CDR2 YYREEE (reference sequence). The CDR3 runs to 15 residues. Trimming cost V 0 bases and J 4 bases, with 13 bases left between them. The CDR3 DNA follows: TGTGCCAGCAGCTTGGTGACGGACTTGGGCTATGGCTACACCTTC. Protein product: CASSLVTDLGYGYTF.

CDR3 amino acids: CASSLVPAGDGYTF. DNA of the CDR3: TGCGCCAGCAGCTTGGTGCCAGCGGGAGACGGCTACACCTTC. The chain carries TRBV5-1 and TRBJ1-2; D is uncertain. The length of the CDR3 is 14 residues. Trimming removed 0 bases at V and 8 bases at J, with 14 bases between. Germline lookup yields CDR1 SGHRS and CDR2 YFSETQ.

The chain has TRBV5-4 and TRBJ2-1, with D possibly being TRBD2 (6 bases). Looked up from germline, CDR1 is SGHNT and CDR2 is YYREEE (reference sequence). With 4 bases removed from V and 6 bases from J, the gap between germline ends came to 17 bases. This CDR3 comprises 15 residues. Here the CDR3 reads CASSPSTGTFNEQFF. The CDR3 bases are TGTGCCAGCAGCCCCTCGACGGGGACTTTCAATGAGCAGTTCTTC.